A single sample is the source of the 5 T cell receptor beta chains below, sequenced in a study of cytomegalovirus exposure and HLA in healthy donors. Assay: immunoSEQ multiplex PCR; the TCRdb copy retains only in-frame clones and omits some. The sample carries roughly 150,000 clones, less than 90% recorded once. Sequenced input: PBMCs. These receptor sequences come from a man in his thirties or forties in good health and CMV-seropositive.

The chain joins TRBV5-1 to TRBJ2-5, with a weak D call TRBD1 (5 bases). Germline lookup yields CDR1 SGHRS and CDR2 YFSETQ. The V and J ends lost 1 base and 1 base respectively, with 11 bases between them. The CDR3 is 15 amino acids. CDR3 in amino acids: CASSLLGRVQETQYF. CDR3 in DNA: TGCGCCAGCAGCTTGTTAGGCAGGGTCCAAGAGACCCAGTACTTC.

The J gene is TRBJ1-2, the V gene TRBV5-4; D gene uncertain. The V end lost 0 bases, the J end lost 5 bases, and 8 bases lay between the germline ends. The CDR3 has 13 residues. Germline CDR1 and CDR2: SGHNT and YYREEE (reference sequence). The CDR3 is CASSLGGMYGYTF. As DNA, the CDR3 is TGTGCCAGCAGCTTGGGAGGGATGTATGGCTACACCTTC. Supplemented by reference TRBV5-4 and TRBJ1-2, the full variable domain reads ETGVTQSPTHLIKTRGQQVTLRCSSQSGHNTVSWYQQALGQGPQFIFQYYREEENGRGNFPPRFSGLQFPNYSSELNVNALELDDSALYLCASSLGGMYGYTFGSGTRLTVV.

This clone was seen a single time. This may stem from a read error, because a much larger clone lies one nucleotide away. V and J are TRBV5-5 and TRBJ1-5, with D uncertain. V was trimmed by 0 bases and J by 0 bases, leaving 4 bases between them. CDR3 length: 14 amino acids. Germline values: CDR1 SGHKS, CDR2 YYEKEE (reference sequence). The CDR3 coding sequence is TGTGCCAGCAGCTTGGCCTATAGCAATCAGCCCCAGCATTTT. Its translation: CASSLAYSNQPQHF.

The gene calls are TRBV5-1 and TRBJ2-1, with a weak D call TRBD2 (6 bases). Germline V CDR1 and CDR2: SGHRS, YFSETQ. The CDR3 has 11 amino acids. The V end was cut by 4 bases, the J end by 10 bases, with 9 bases between. CDR3 region: CASSPGLEQFF. For the CDR3, the DNA is TGCGCCAGCAGCCCAGGACTAGAGCAGTTCTTC.

CDR3 sequence: CASSDMPGGQYGKNIQYF. For the CDR3, the DNA is TGCGCCAGCAGCGATATGCCAGGGGGGCAGTATGGCAAAAACATTCAGTACTTC. The chain uses TRBV4-1 and TRBJ2-4; TRBD1 might be the D (7 bases). The CDR3 covers 18 residues. Germline values: CDR1 MGHRA, CDR2 YSYEKL. The V end lost 5 bases, the J end lost 3 bases, and 23 bases lay between the germline ends.